This TCR beta chain was identified in a study of vaccination and CD4 T cells after COVID-19. Background on the study: Control cultures were given a CEFX pool, an HIV-1 Nef pool, or no peptide.

V was clipped by 1 base and J by 3 bases, with 12 bases between them. This CDR3 comprises 15 residues. Germline CDR1 and CDR2: SGHNT and YENEEA. The Oncomine TCR Beta short-read assay generated sequence data from the DNA of cultured CD4+ T cells. It was cultured CD4+ T cells from which genomic DNA was extracted. TCRdb processed the PCR reads anew with MiXCR; each CDR3 protein has one entry. The table shows some 10,000 distinct CDR3 sequences, with about 45% occurring only once. In the case of this clonotype: Its antigen is not known.

Treatment defined: roughly 10-day PBMC culture with coronavirus spike peptide pools or control peptides (ViraFEST assay). This chain joins TRBV11-3 and TRBJ1-2, with D possibly TRBD1 on 6 matching bases. Sequenced material: CD4+ T cells from blood, cultured in vitro. This clonotype was sampled from a human donor who had recovered from COVID-19. CDR3 coding DNA: TGTGCCAGCAGCTTAGGGGGGGGCGATGACTATGGCTACACCTTC. It codes for CASSLGGGDDYGYTF.